This T cell receptor (beta chain) was sequenced during a study of blood T cell repertoires in COVID-19. About the study: T cells, B-cell-depleted T cells, or PBMCs provided the cDNA or gDNA that served as material.

How the authors handled the data: Reference gene primer amplification in the assay estimated nucleated cell counts. Clones were sequenced by immunoSEQ multiplex PCR, and TCRdb holds only the in-frame ones, with some missing. The V and J calls and clone size are taken from that table; D and trimming were inferred from the DNA. The sample shows 25,000 or so clones, 90% of them seen only once. Germline values: CDR1 SGHRS, CDR2 YFSETQ. This CDR3 is built from 14 residues. The junction had 3 bases not matched to a gene; V was cut back by 1 base and J by 5 bases. This receptor was obtained from a man in his 70s with acute or convalescent COVID-19. The sequencing input was peripheral blood. This chain uses TRBV5-1 with TRBJ1-5, with 7 bases aligning to TRBD1. The CDR3 is CASSLTGAHQPQHF. For the CDR3, the DNA is TGCGCCAGCAGCTTGACAGGGGCCCATCAGCCCCAGCATTTT.